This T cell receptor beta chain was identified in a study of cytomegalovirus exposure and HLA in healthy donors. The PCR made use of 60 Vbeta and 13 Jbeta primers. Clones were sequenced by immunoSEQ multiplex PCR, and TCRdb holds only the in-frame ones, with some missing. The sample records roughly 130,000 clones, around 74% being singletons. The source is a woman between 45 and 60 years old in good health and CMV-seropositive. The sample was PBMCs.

The CDR3 bases are TGTGCCAGCAACGTAGGGAGATGGGTGGATACGCAGTATTTT. This gives the protein CASNVGRWVDTQYF. The chain links TRBV5-8 to TRBJ2-3; D possibly corresponds to TRBD2 (5 bases). Germline V gives CDR1 SGHTS, CDR2 YDEGEE. The CDR3 runs to 14 residues. Trimming cost V 6 bases and J 6 bases, with 17 bases left between them.